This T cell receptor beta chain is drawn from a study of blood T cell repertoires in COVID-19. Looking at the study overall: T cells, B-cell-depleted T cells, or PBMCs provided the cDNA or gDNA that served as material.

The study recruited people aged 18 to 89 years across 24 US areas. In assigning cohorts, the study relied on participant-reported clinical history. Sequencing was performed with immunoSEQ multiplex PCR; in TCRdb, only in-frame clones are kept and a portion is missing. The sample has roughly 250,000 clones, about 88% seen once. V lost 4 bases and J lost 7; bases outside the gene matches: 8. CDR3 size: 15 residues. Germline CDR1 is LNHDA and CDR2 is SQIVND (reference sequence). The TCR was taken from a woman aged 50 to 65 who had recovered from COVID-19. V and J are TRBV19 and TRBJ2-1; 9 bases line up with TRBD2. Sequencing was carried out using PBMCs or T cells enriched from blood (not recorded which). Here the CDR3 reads CASSTTWTSENEQFF. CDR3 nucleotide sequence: TGTGCCAGTAGTACAACTTGGACTAGCGAGAATGAGCAGTTCTTC.